The clone carrying this T cell receptor beta chain was recorded a few times. Its antigen is not identified. Unique molecular identifiers were present on the cDNA, and a universal primer site came from template switching. TCRdb passed the 5' RACE reads through MiXCR, listing each CDR3 protein once. The table includes around 1.7 million distinct CDR3 sequences, 32% detected once. This entry belongs to a study of identical twins. Study-wide findings and caveats: Surplus twin overlap in beta out-of-frame sequences was less pronounced. Low generation-probability sequences were in excess among twin-shared out-of-frame alpha sequences. Rather than following the same donors, the conclusions depended on cross-sectional statistical analysis.

Germline values: CDR1 MNHEY, CDR2 SMNVEV (reference sequence). V shed 1 base, J shed 6 bases, and the junction held 3 bases outside the gene matches. This CDR3 has 14 amino acids. The sample taken for sequencing was cord blood. This clonotype was sampled from a newborn girl in good health. The chain recombines TRBV27 with TRBJ2-1, with 7 bases matching TRBD1. As DNA, the CDR3 is TGTGCCAGCAGTTTATACAGGGGAACCAATGAGCAGTTCTTC. It yields the protein CASSLYRGTNEQFF.